Below, 12 T cell receptor beta chains from the same sample are listed, as sequenced in a study of blood T cell repertoires in COVID-19. Method: immunoSEQ multiplex PCR; TCRdb's copy keeps in-frame clones and lacks some. This table has about 420,000 clones, 70% to 90% appearing once. The sample comprised peripheral blood. The source of these receptors is a man aged 18 to 30 with COVID-19, enrolled during active disease.

The J gene is TRBJ1-5, the V gene TRBV6-7, with TRBD1 matching 7 bases. TRBV6-7 is placed among ORFs of uncertain function. V lost 0 bases, J lost 0 bases, and 2 bases stayed unmatched. This CDR3 comprises 16 residues. The CDR3 protein is CASSYSDRYSNQPQHF. The CDR3 DNA follows: TGTGCCAGCAGTTACTCGGACAGGTATAGCAATCAGCCCCAGCATTTT.

The rearrangement uses TRBV30 and TRBJ1-5; possibly TRBD1 for D (6 bases). The CDR3 sequence is 13 residues long. Deletions cut 2 bases from V and 4 bases from J, with 9 bases between. Germline CDR1 reads GTSNPN; CDR2 reads SVGIG (reference sequence). The CDR3: CAWSTRGNQPQHF. CDR3 DNA: TGTGCCTGGAGTACCAGGGGTAATCAGCCCCAGCATTTT. Looking up the rest from reference TRBV30 and TRBJ1-5 gives the full variable domain: SQTIHQWPATLVQPVGSPLSLECTVEGTSNPNLYWYRQAAGRGLQLLFYSVGIGQISSEVPQNLSASRPQDRQFILSSKKLLLSDSGFYLCAWSTRGNQPQHFGDGTRLSIL.

The V gene is TRBV11-2, the J gene TRBJ2-7, with D possibly matching TRBD2 (5 bases). CDR1 and CDR2 (germline): SGHAT, FQNNGV. The CDR3 is 15 amino acids. V was cut by 1 base and J by 4 bases, with 14 bases left in between. The CDR3 protein is CASSLALGGFYEQYF. The CDR3 DNA follows: TGTGCCAGCAGCTTAGCGCTTGGAGGTTTTTACGAGCAGTACTTC. Combining the CDR3 with reference TRBV11-2 and TRBJ2-7 gives the whole variable domain EAGVAQSPRYKIIEKRQSVAFWCNPISGHATLYWYQQILGQGPKLLIQFQNNGVVDDSQLPKDRFSAERLKGVDSTLKIQPAKLEDSAVYLCASSLALGGFYEQYFGPGTRLTVT.

The gene calls are TRBV19 and TRBJ2-2; a possible D gene is TRBD1 (7 bases). The germline V gene encodes CDR1 LNHDA and CDR2 SQIVND (reference sequence). CDR3 length: 15 residues. Trimming removed 3 bases at V and 6 bases at J, with 14 bases between. The CDR3 region has the DNA TGTGCCAGTAGTATGCGGCAGGGGGGCTCCGGGGAGCTGTTTTTT. Its protein is CASSMRQGGSGELFF.

The chain couples TRBV5-6 to TRBJ2-7; D is ambiguous. Germline CDR1 and CDR2: SGHDT and YYEEEE. V was trimmed by 5 bases and J by 2 bases, leaving 5 bases between them. The CDR3 runs to 11 residues. The CDR3 DNA reads TGTGCCAGCAGTGCGCCCTACGAGCAGTACTTC. Translating it yields CASSAPYEQYF.

The V and J genes are TRBV3-1 (or the pseudogene TRBV3-2) and TRBJ1-3, with D uncertain. CDR1 is LGHDT, CDR2 YNNKEL, per germline (reference sequence). V was pared by 3 bases and J by 1 base, with 4 bases between. This CDR3 is built from 13 residues. Here the CDR3 reads CASSHGSGNTIYF. CDR3 DNA: TGTGCCAGCAGCCACGGTTCTGGAAACACCATATATTTT.

The chain couples TRBV4-1 to TRBJ1-4; D not certain. V was clipped by 4 bases and J by 13 bases, with 22 bases between them. Germline values: CDR1 MGHRA, CDR2 YSYEKL. The CDR3 length is 15 residues. The CDR3 protein is CASSPEVKVALGLFF. The CDR3 region has the DNA TGCGCCAGCAGCCCAGAGGTTAAGGTAGCTCTGGGACTGTTTTTT.

The J gene is TRBJ2-3, the V gene TRBV30, with TRBD1 identical over 7 bases. Germline V CDR1 and CDR2: GTSNPN, SVGIG (reference sequence). The junction had 14 bases not matched to a gene; V was cut back by 1 base and J by 4 bases. The CDR3 loop spans 17 amino acids. CDR3 protein: CAWSDNWVTGSPDTQYF. Written as DNA, the CDR3 is TGTGCCTGGAGTGACAATTGGGTGACAGGGTCCCCAGATACGCAGTATTTT.

The chain uses TRBV7-9 and TRBJ2-7; D might be TRBD1 (5 bases). V was trimmed by 3 bases and J by 5 bases, leaving 8 bases between them. The CDR3 covers 12 residues. The germline V gene encodes CDR1 SEHNR and CDR2 FQNEAQ (reference sequence). The CDR3 coding sequence is TGTGCCAGCAGCTTTGGGGCCGACGAGCAGTACTTC. It yields the protein CASSFGADEQYF.

This chain connects TRBV5-1 to TRBJ2-5, with 10 bases lining up with TRBD1. V was pared by 4 bases and J by 3 bases, with 9 bases of the junction left unmatched. This CDR3 region has 16 residues. Germline CDR1 reads SGHRS; CDR2 reads YFSETQ. Here the CDR3 reads CASSPGQGGSKETQYF. CDR3 DNA: TGCGCCAGCAGCCCAGGACAGGGGGGTTCGAAAGAGACCCAGTACTTC.

The chain couples TRBV7-2 to TRBJ2-3; TRBD2 aligns across 15 bases. CDR1 is SGHTA and CDR2 is FQGNSA in the germline V gene. The CDR3 has 15 amino acids. After removal of 4 bases from V and 6 bases from J, the junction contained 2 bases not matched to a gene. The CDR3 protein is CASSSGTSGGDTQYF. DNA of the CDR3: TGTGCCAGCAGCTCGGGGACTAGCGGGGGGGATACGCAGTATTTT.

V is TRBV4-1 and J is TRBJ2-1, with D unclear. V was pared by 1 base and J by 7 bases, with 11 bases between. Per germline, CDR1 MGHRA and CDR2 YSYEKL. The CDR3 sequence is 14 residues long. CDR3 sequence: CASSQGGLGNEQFF. In DNA form, the CDR3 reads TGCGCCAGCAGCCAAGGAGGCCTTGGGAATGAGCAGTTCTTC.